Below are 9 T cell receptor beta chains sequenced from a single sample in a study of CD8 T cells in ankylosing spondylitis. TCRdb analysed the 5' RACE reads with MiXCR anew, one entry per CDR3 protein. The table has approximately 250,000 distinct CDR3 sequences, approximately 7.6% seen once. Input material: blood, either unsorted or a sorted T cell fraction (not recorded which). The source of these receptors is a female donor with ankylosing spondylitis or in good health (not recorded which).

This clonotype was observed a handful of times. This rearrangement joins TRBV7-9 to TRBJ2-5; possible D gene TRBD1, 6 bases. CDR1 is SEHNR and CDR2 is FQNEAQ in the germline V gene (reference sequence). The CDR3 loop spans 15 amino acids. The V gene lost 5 bases and the J gene lost 2 bases, with 15 bases spanning the gap. The CDR3, as DNA: TGTGCCAGCAGCCTTCTACAGGGAATTCAAGAGACCCAGTACTTC. Protein product: CASSLLQGIQETQYF. Using reference TRBV7-9 and TRBJ2-5 for the parts outside the CDR3, the full variable domain is DTGVSQNPRHKITKRGQNVTFRCDPISEHNRLYWYRQTLGQGPEFLTYFQNEAQLEKSRLLSDRFSAERPKGSFSTLEIQRTEQGDSAMYLCASSLLQGIQETQYFGPGTRLLVL.

The chain employs TRBV7-9 and TRBJ2-7; 7 nucleotides align to TRBD2. The CDR3 length is 15 residues. The germline CDR1 and CDR2 sequences are SEHNR and FQNEAQ (reference sequence). With 1 base clipped from V and 5 bases from J, the junction kept 8 bases outside the gene matches. CDR3: CASSLGDYTVHEQYF. CDR3 DNA sequence: TGTGCCAGCAGCTTAGGGGACTACACGGTCCACGAGCAGTACTTC.

This clonotype was counted only a few times. The chain recombines TRBV11-2 with TRBJ2-7; no reliable D call. Trimming removed 0 bases from V and 5 bases from J, with 14 bases in between. Germline CDR1 reads SGHAT; CDR2 reads FQNNGV. This CDR3 is built from 15 residues. CDR3 sequence: CASSLEVGILDEQYF. Written as DNA, the CDR3 is TGTGCCAGCAGCTTAGAAGTTGGGATACTGGACGAGCAGTACTTC.

This clonotype occurred many times. The CDR3 protein is CASSLSRAAKNIQYF. The CDR3 DNA reads TGTGCCAGCAGCTTATCTAGGGCGGCCAAAAACATTCAGTACTTC. This sequence joins TRBV7-2 and TRBJ2-4; no firm D call. There are 15 residues in the CDR3. The germline V and J ends were trimmed by 2 bases and 1 base, with 9 bases remaining between them. Per the germline V gene, CDR1 is SGHTA and CDR2 is FQGNSA.

Notes on this clonotype: A much larger clone is a single base away; this may be a read error. The chain employs TRBV28 and TRBJ1-1; no definite D call. Germline-derived CDR1 and CDR2 are MDHEN and SYDVKM. This CDR3 has 15 amino acids. The germline V and J ends were trimmed by 5 bases and 1 base, with 14 bases remaining between them. The CDR3 region is CASSGRIRWNTEAFF. In nucleotides, the CDR3 is TGTGCCAGCAGTGGACGAATTAGATGGAACACTGAAGCTTTCTTT.

A note on this clonotype: Just one base apart from a much larger clone, this may be a read error. V and J are TRBV5-1 and TRBJ2-1; 12 bases are shared with TRBD2. The CDR3 consists of 15 residues. CDR1 and CDR2 from the germline V gene are SGHRS and YFSETQ. The CDR3 reads CASSSGLAGLNAQFF. CDR3 nucleotides: TGCGCCAGCAGTTCGGGACTAGCGGGTCTCAATGCGCAGTTCTTC.

There are many counts of this clonotype. This chain links TRBV10-3 with TRBJ2-3; 8 positions match TRBD2. V lost 10 bases, J lost 2 bases, and 8 bases stayed unmatched. This CDR3 is 14 amino acids long. Germline V lookup: CDR1 ENHRY, CDR2 SYGVKD. The CDR3 loop reads CASRSGVSTDTQYF. CDR3 nucleotides: TGTGCCAGCCGTAGCGGGGTGTCCACAGATACGCAGTATTTT.

The rearrangement uses TRBV6-5 and TRBJ2-7; no reliable D call. The germline gives CDR1 MNHEY, CDR2 SVGAGI. The V and J ends lost 4 bases and 2 bases respectively, with 12 bases between them. This CDR3 has 14 residues. The CDR3 sequence is CASSFGERPYEQYF. DNA for the CDR3: TGTGCCAGCAGTTTTGGCGAGAGACCCTACGAGCAGTACTTC.

This clonotype was counted at least ten times. The chain's CDR3 is CASSYPDNRKTYEQYF. Here the CDR3 DNA reads TGTGCCAGCAGTTACCCGGACAACAGGAAGACCTACGAGCAGTACTTC. The chain recombines TRBV6-5 with TRBJ2-7; D might be TRBD1 (5 bases). V lost 2 bases to trimming and J lost 2 bases, with 16 bases between them. The length of the CDR3 is 16 residues. From germline, CDR1 is MNHEY and CDR2 SVGAGI.